This TCR beta chain was documented in a study of shared clonotypes between healthy human individuals. This CDR3 has 16 amino acids. Some clones are missing from TCRdb's copy, which holds only in-frame ones; the method was immunoSEQ multiplex PCR. The sample has about 2.4 million clones; over 85% are singletons. Each of the donors was a healthy adult who was HIV-negative and had not had a recent acute infection or vaccination. The donors, all of them Caucasian adults, lived in Nashville, Tennessee. The chain carries TRBV21-1 and TRBJ2-2. TRBV21-1 has pseudogene status. Sequencing was performed on naive CD4+ T cells from PBMCs. Subset in this sample: CD45RA+ positively selected. The TCR was taken from a man aged 18 to 29 in good health. Some clones in this sample may be carry-over from other donors' samples. In DNA, the CDR3 is TGTGCCAGCAGCAATGAGGGGCGGCCGAACACCGGGGAGCTGTTTTTT. This gives the protein CASSNEGRPNTGELFF.